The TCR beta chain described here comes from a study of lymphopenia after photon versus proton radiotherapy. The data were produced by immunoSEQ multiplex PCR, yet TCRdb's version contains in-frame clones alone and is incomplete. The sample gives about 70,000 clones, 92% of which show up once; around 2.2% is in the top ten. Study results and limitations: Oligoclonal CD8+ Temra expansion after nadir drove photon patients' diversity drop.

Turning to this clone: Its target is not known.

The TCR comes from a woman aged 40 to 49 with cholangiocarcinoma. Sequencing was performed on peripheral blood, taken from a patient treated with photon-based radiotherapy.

In nucleotides, the CDR3 is TGTGCCAGCACCTCCGGGCTCCAAGAGACCCAGTACTTC. Encoded protein: CASTSGLQETQYF. The chain recombines TRBV11-2 with TRBJ2-5, with D unresolved. V was trimmed by 7 bases and J by 1 base, leaving 10 bases between them. The CDR3 is 13 residues long. Germline CDR1 reads SGHAT; CDR2 reads FQNNGV.